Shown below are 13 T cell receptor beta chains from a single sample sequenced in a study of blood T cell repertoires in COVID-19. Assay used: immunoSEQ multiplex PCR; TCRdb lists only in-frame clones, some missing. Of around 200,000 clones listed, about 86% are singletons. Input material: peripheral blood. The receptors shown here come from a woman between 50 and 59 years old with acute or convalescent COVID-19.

The DNA for the CDR3 is TGTGCCAGCAGCTTAGGAGGATCGGGGGCTAATGAAAAACTGTTTTTT. Its translation: CASSLGGSGANEKLFF. The chain joins TRBV11-3 to TRBJ1-4; maybe TRBD1 (5 bases). Germline CDR1 reads SGHNT; CDR2 reads YENEEA. CDR3 size: 16 residues. V dropped 1 base and J dropped 3 bases, with 12 bases sitting between them.

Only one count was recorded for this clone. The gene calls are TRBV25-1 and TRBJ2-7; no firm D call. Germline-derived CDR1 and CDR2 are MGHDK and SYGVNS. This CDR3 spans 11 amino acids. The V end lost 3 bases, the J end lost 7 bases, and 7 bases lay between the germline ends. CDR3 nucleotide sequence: TGTGCCAGCAGTGATTTGCGAGAGCAGTACTTC. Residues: CASSDLREQYF.

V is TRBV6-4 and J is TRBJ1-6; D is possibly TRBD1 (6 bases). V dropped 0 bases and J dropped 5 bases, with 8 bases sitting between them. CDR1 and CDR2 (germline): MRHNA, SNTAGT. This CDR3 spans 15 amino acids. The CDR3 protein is CASSDSSGDNSPLHF. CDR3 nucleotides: TGTGCCAGCAGTGACTCGTCAGGGGATAATTCACCCCTCCACTTT.

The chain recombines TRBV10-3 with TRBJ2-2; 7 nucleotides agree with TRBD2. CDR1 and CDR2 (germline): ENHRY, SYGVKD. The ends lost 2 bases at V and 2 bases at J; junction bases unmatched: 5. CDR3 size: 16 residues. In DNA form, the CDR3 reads TGTGCCATCAGTGAGAACGGGGGGATAAACACCGGGGAGCTGTTTTTT. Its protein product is CAISENGGINTGELFF.

CDR3 DNA sequence: TGTGCCAGCAGCACTGAGGGAGGGCTAAGCTCCTACAATGAGCAGTTCTTC. Translated, it gives CASSTEGGLSSYNEQFF. The chain joins TRBV9 to TRBJ2-1; 7 bases are shared with TRBD2. Germline values: CDR1 SGDLS, CDR2 YYNGEE. This CDR3 is 17 amino acids long. The trim removed 4 bases at V and 0 bases at J, leaving 10 bases unmatched. The full variable domain, in which reference TRBV9 and TRBJ2-1 provide the parts outside the CDR3, is DSGVTQTPKHLITATGQRVTLRCSPRSGDLSVYWYQQSLDQGLQFLIQYYNGEERAKGNILERFSAQQFPDLHSELNLSSLELGDSALYFCASSTEGGLSSYNEQFFGPGTRLTVL.

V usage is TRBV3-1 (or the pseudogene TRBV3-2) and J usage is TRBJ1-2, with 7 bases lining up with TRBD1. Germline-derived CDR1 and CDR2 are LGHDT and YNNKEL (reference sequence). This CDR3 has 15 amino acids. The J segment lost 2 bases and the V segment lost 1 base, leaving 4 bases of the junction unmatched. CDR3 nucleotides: TGTGCCAGCAGCCAAGTACCGGGACAGAACTATGGCTACACCTTC. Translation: CASSQVPGQNYGYTF.

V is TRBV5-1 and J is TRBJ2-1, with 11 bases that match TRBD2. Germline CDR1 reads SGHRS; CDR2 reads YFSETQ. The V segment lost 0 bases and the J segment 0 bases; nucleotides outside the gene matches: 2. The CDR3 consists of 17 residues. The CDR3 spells CASSLGLAGPSYNEQFF. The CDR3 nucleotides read TGCGCCAGCAGCTTGGGACTAGCGGGACCCTCCTACAATGAGCAGTTCTTC.

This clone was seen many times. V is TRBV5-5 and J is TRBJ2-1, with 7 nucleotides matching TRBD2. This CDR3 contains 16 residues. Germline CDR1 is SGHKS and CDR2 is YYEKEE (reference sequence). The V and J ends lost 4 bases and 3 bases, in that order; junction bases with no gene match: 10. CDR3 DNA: TGTGCCAGCAGCCGGTTGTGGGAGGGAGGCTACAATGAGCAGTTCTTC. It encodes CASSRLWEGGYNEQFF.

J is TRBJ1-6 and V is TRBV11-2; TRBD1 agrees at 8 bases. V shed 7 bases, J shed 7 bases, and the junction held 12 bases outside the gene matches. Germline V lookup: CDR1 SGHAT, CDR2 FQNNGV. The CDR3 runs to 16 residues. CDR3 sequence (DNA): TGTGCCAGCACCATACACGCGACAGGGGTAAATTCACCCCTCCACTTT. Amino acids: CASTIHATGVNSPLHF.

This CDR3 is CSVVWRTGVDGYTF. DNA for the CDR3: TGCAGCGTTGTGTGGAGGACAGGGGTAGATGGCTACACCTTC. The rearrangement links TRBV29-1 to TRBJ1-2; TRBD1 aligns across 9 bases. CDR3 size: 14 residues. CDR1 and CDR2 from the germline V gene are SQVTM and ANQGSEA. Trimming removed 4 bases from V and 6 bases from J; junction bases left unmatched: 9.

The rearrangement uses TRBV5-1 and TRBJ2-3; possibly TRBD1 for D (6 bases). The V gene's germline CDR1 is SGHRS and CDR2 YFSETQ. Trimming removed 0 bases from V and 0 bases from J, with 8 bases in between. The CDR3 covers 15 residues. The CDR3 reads CASSLEGDSTDTQYF. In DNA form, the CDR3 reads TGCGCCAGCAGCTTGGAGGGGGATAGCACAGATACGCAGTATTTT.

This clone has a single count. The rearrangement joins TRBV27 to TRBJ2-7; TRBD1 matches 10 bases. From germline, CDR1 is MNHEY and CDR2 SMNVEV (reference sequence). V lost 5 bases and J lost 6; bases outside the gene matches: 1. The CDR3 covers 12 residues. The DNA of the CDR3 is TGTGCCAGCAGTCGGGACAGGGGCGAGCAGTACTTC. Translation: CASSRDRGEQYF.

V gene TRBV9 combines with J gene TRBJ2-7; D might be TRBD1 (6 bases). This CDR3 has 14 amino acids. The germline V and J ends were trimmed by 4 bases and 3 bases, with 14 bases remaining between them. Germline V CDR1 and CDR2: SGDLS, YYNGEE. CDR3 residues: CASSRDGGHYEQYF. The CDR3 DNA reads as TGTGCCAGCAGCAGAGATGGGGGCCACTACGAGCAGTACTTC.